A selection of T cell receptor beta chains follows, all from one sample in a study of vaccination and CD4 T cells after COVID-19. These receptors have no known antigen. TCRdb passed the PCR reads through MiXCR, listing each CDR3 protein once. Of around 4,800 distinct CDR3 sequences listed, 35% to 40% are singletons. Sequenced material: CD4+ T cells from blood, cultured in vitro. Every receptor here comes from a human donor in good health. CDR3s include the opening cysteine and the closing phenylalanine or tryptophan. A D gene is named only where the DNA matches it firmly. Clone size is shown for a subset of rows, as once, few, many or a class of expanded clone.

CASSLTDLSGYTF	TGTGCCAGCAGTTTAACAGATCTATCAGGCTACACCTTC	NA	TRBV12-3/TRBV12-4	NA	TRBJ1-2
CASTPPGGTEAFF	TGTGCCAGCACCCCACCGGGGGGGACTGAAGCTTTCTTT	few	TRBV6-1	NA	TRBJ1-1
CASSQGNRARGDYEQYF	TGCGCCAGCAGCCAAGGAAACAGGGCGAGGGGGGACTACGAGCAGTACTTC	NA	TRBV4-1	NA	TRBJ2-7
CASSYVEEETQYF	TGTGCCAGCAGTTATGTTGAGGAAGAGACCCAGTACTTC	NA	TRBV6-5	NA	TRBJ2-5
CASSRGRGVNYEQYF	TGTGCCAGCAGTCGAGGTCGGGGGGTCAATTACGAGCAGTACTTC	few	TRBV6-1	TRBD2	TRBJ2-7
CAWMALMDTEAFF	TGTGCCTGGATGGCTCTAATGGACACTGAAGCTTTCTTT	NA	TRBV30	NA	TRBJ1-1
CASSPMAGSNYGYTF	TGCGCCAGCAGCCCGATGGCGGGGTCTAACTATGGCTACACCTTC	NA	TRBV5-1	NA	TRBJ1-2
CASTRGYGYTF	TGTGCCAGTACCAGGGGCTATGGCTACACCTTC	NA	TRBV19	NA	TRBJ1-2
CASSGQGTYEQYF	TGTGCCAGCAGTGGGCAGGGGACCTACGAGCAGTACTTC	NA	TRBV6-1	NA	TRBJ2-7
CASSLADTQYF	TGTGCCAGCAGTCTGGCAGATACGCAGTATTTT	NA	TRBV6-4	NA	TRBJ2-3
CASSQQQVTWTF	TGCGCCAGCAGCCAACAACAGGTGACCTGGACCTTC	NA	TRBV5-1	NA	TRBJ1-2
CASSPLPWLADYNEQFF	TGTGCCAGCAGCCCCCTTCCGTGGCTAGCGGATTACAATGAGCAGTTCTTC	once	TRBV7-3	TRBD2	TRBJ2-1
CASRLLTGAGANVLTF	TGTGCCAGCAGGCTTCTGACAGGGGCCGGGGCCAACGTCCTGACTTTC	few	TRBV6-1	TRBD1	TRBJ2-6
CASSPRSTEAFF	TGTGCCAGCAGCCCCCGGAGTACTGAAGCTTTCTTT	NA	TRBV7-9	NA	TRBJ1-1
CASSAGTYHEQYF	TGTGCCAGCAGCGCAGGGACGTACCACGAGCAGTACTTC	NA	TRBV14	NA	TRBJ2-7
CASRRARLGETQYF	TGTGCCAGCCGAAGGGCGAGACTAGGGGAGACCCAGTACTTC	once	TRBV27	NA	TRBJ2-5
CASSLAPGGREAFF	TGTGCCAGCAGTTTAGCTCCAGGGGGCCGGGAAGCTTTCTTT	few	TRBV12-3/TRBV12-4	TRBD1	TRBJ1-1
CATSRGSGGAGTQYF	TGTGCCACCAGCAGAGGAAGCGGGGGGGCGGGGACCCAGTACTTC	few	TRBV15	TRBD2	TRBJ2-5
CSAPLTSGGTGELFF	TGCAGTGCTCCGTTGACTAGCGGGGGAACCGGGGAGCTGTTTTTT	few	TRBV20-1	TRBD2	TRBJ2-2
CAISGQGAGGYTF	TGTGCCATCAGTGGACAGGGGGCTGGTGGCTACACCTTC	once	TRBV10-3	TRBD1	TRBJ1-2
CSARGLAGKETQYF	TGCAGTGCTAGGGGACTAGCGGGGAAAGAGACCCAGTACTTC	NA	TRBV20-1	TRBD2	TRBJ2-5
CASSPLYLANYGYTF	TGTGCCAGCAGCCCTCTTTACCTAGCTAACTATGGCTACACCTTC	NA	TRBV7-8	NA	TRBJ1-2
CASSALAGGTDTQYF	TGCGCCAGCAGCGCCCTAGCGGGGGGCACAGATACGCAGTATTTT	once	TRBV5-1	TRBD2	TRBJ2-3
CASSPQGGDYGYTF	TGTGCCAGTAGCCCCCAGGGGGGGGACTATGGCTACACCTTC	NA	TRBV19	TRBD1	TRBJ1-2
CASRSDKNEQYF	TGTGCCAGCAGGTCCGACAAGAACGAGCAGTACTTC	few	TRBV2	NA	TRBJ2-7
CASSPGTNKNIQYF	TGTGCCAGCAGCCCCGGGACAAATAAAAACATTCAGTACTTC	few	TRBV6-1	NA	TRBJ2-4
CASSQGGGSGYTF	TGTGCCAGCAGCCAAGGTGGTGGATCTGGCTACACCTTC	few	TRBV4-2	NA	TRBJ1-2
CASSFAFGGSSYEQYF	TGTGCCAGCAGCTTTGCCTTCGGGGGTAGCTCCTACGAGCAGTACTTC	NA	TRBV27	NA	TRBJ2-7
CASSLSRGDTEAFF	TGCGCCAGCAGCTTGAGCAGGGGGGACACTGAAGCTTTCTTT	NA	TRBV5-1	TRBD1	TRBJ1-1
CASSLAGRGETQYF	TGTGCCAGCAGCTTAGCGGGGAGGGGAGAGACCCAGTACTTC	few	TRBV7-6	TRBD2	TRBJ2-5
CAISGGGGQPQHF	TGTGCCATCAGTGGGGGAGGAGGTCAGCCCCAGCATTTT	few	TRBV10-3	NA	TRBJ1-5
CSANRQADTQYF	TGCAGTGCTAACAGGCAGGCAGATACGCAGTATTTT	few	TRBV20-1	NA	TRBJ2-3
CASSVDRGLTGELFF	TGTGCCAGCAGTGTCGACAGGGGCCTCACCGGGGAGCTGTTTTTT	NA	TRBV6-1	TRBD1	TRBJ2-2
CASSRWTSWFF	TGTGCCAGCAGCCGCTGGACTAGCTGGTTCTTC	NA	TRBV21-1	NA	TRBJ2-1
CASSLAGYGYTF	TGTGCCAGCAGTTTGGCGGGCTATGGCTACACCTTC	few	TRBV6-5	NA	TRBJ1-2
CASSRGGTGELFF	TGTGCCAGCAGTAGGGGAGGCACCGGGGAGCTGTTTTTT	once	TRBV6-1	NA	TRBJ2-2